This T cell receptor beta chain derives from a study of blood T cell repertoires in COVID-19 (dated by TCRdb to about 2020). Some background on the complete study: Collaborator samples came from the United States, Italy and Spain and covered acute and convalescent phases of COVID-19. The material from the prospective study consisted of cDNA or gDNA derived from T cells, B-cell-depleted T cells, or PBMCs. Subjects who had been exposed to COVID-19, were actively infected with it, or had recovered from it provided the deeply sampled blood TCRbeta repertoires that made up the dataset. The repertoires were released in a freely available public database meant as a resource for research on the immune response to SARS-CoV-2. Samples came from the ongoing ImmuneRACE study (first 160 participants) plus 1,254 subjects from 6 global collaborators. The sample metadata nearly always contained a de-identified subject ID, COVID-19 status, age in years and sex. Where HLA class I and class II types were available, the types were taken from metadata supplied by the sample provider, not from assay-based typing. General findings and caveats noted by the study authors: How much clinical and demographic metadata was included differed by source and by participant, and the metadata was provided uncurated.

In the prospective study, participants were about 18 to 95 years old, resided in approximately 25 geographic areas of the United States, and were enrolled through a virtual design. Cohort assignment in the prospective study relied on participant-reported clinical history from a screening survey and a study questionnaire. Exposed participants had been in contact, within 2 weeks of entering the study, with a person who had a PCR-confirmed or clinician-diagnosed case of COVID-19. In the prospective study, mobile phlebotomists collected whole blood, serum and a nasopharyngeal or oropharyngeal swab from each participant. Additional blood draws and questionnaires over an approximately two-month period could optionally be provided by prospective study participants. Blood samples from the prospective study were shipped frozen or at room temperature prior to DNA extraction. TCRbeta CDR3 regions were amplified from genomic DNA by means of the immunoSEQ Assay, a bias-controlled multiplex PCR. The original pipeline was this. Within the assay, amplification of reference gene primers was used to estimate how many nucleated cells each sample contained. To quantify the absolute abundance of each unique TCRbeta CDR3 rearrangement, sequence reads were collapsed and filtered. For each sample, productive Simpson clonality was calculated as the square root of Simpson's diversity index over productive rearrangements. In its TCRdb copy, this immuneACCESS table keeps in-frame sequences only and misses some clones. Where compared with another copy, unresolved V genes explain less than half of these, and the others have no known cause. That table furnishes V, J and clone size, whereas the DNA furnished D and trimming. This sample comprises approximately 220,000 clones, around 89% of them detected only once. The ten largest make up roughly 16% of the sample.

From cysteine to phenylalanine, the CDR3 is 16 amino acids long. Only the CDR3 region is kept as DNA, spanning 48 bases read in frame from base 1. For CDR1 and CDR2, the germline V gene (reference sequence) lists SEHNR and FQNEAQ. Relative to germline, V is 5 bases shorter and J is 0 bases shorter, with 14 bases between their ends. Remarks on this clone: This receptor's antigen is unknown. It has no much larger one-base neighbor in the sample; base qualities were not kept.

The sample was PBMCs or T cells enriched from blood (not recorded which). This chain joins TRBV7-9 to TRBJ2-1, with the D gene not confidently named. The source is a young man who had been exposed to COVID-19. CDR3 sequence: CASSNLLESSYNEQFF. In nucleotides, the sequence is TGTGCCAGCAGCAACCTACTCGAGAGCTCCTACAATGAGCAGTTCTTC.